This record looks at one T cell receptor (beta chain) sequence and its context. Its antigen is still unknown. This sample was taken from a study of cytomegalovirus exposure and HLA in healthy donors. Study information: There were 75 million to 95 million unique TCRs (from HLA-typed donors) in an early data release. Study-level findings and limits: More than 15,000 TCR beta sequences were associated with HLA alleles at 0.05 false discovery rate in a later analysis. Overall, around 160 TCR beta chains were annotated as cytomegalovirus-associated.

This PCR relied on a set of 60 Vbeta primers and 13 Jbeta primers. Repertoires were generated with immunoSEQ multiplex PCR, while TCRdb's copy carries only in-frame clones and drops some. The profile shows over 100,000 clones, about two thirds of them singletons. The CDR3 has 16 amino acids. The V gene lost 0 bases and the J gene lost 4 bases, with 14 bases spanning the gap. Germline loops: CDR1 SGDLS, CDR2 YYNGEE. V and J are TRBV9 and TRBJ2-1; D possibly corresponds to TRBD1 (5 bases). This receptor was obtained from a woman aged 40 to 50 in good health and CMV-seronegative. Sequenced input: PBMCs. CDR3 coding DNA: TGTGCCAGCAGCGTAGTCGGCAGGGCCTCTTACAATGAGCAGTTCTTC. It is translated as CASSVVGRASYNEQFF.